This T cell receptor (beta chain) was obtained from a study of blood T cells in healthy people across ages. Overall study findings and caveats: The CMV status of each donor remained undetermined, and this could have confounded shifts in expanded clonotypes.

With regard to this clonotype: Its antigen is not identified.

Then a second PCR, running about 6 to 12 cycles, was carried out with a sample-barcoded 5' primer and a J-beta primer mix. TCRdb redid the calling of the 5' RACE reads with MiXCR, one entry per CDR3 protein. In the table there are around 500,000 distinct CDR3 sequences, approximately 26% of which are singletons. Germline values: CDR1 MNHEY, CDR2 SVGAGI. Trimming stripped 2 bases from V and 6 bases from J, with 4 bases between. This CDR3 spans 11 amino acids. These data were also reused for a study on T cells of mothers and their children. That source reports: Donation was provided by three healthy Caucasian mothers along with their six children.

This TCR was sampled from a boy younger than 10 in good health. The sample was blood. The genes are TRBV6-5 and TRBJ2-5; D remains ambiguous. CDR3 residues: CASSYRKTQYF. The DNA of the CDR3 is TGTGCCAGCAGTTACAGGAAGACCCAGTACTTC.